Detailed here is one TCR beta chain. The data derive from a study of shared clonotypes between healthy human individuals. Overall study: Researchers assigned three CD4 naive, three CD4 memory, two CD8 naive and one CD8 memory plate to each donor.

Each subset's genomic DNA was shared equally among a number of immunoSEQ plates. Here immunoSEQ multiplex PCR was the method, and the copy in TCRdb shows in-frame clones only, minus some. The sample records a few million clones, about 92% being singletons. Germline CDR1 reads SEHNR; CDR2 reads FQNEAQ (reference sequence). This CDR3 has 14 residues. V dropped 6 bases and J dropped 7; count of bases not matched to a gene: 9. This sequence was found in a man aged 18 to 29 in good health. Some clones in this sample may be carry-over from other donors' samples. Sequencing was done on a sample of naive CD4+ T cells from PBMCs. The subset was: CD45RA+ positively selected. This rearrangement joins TRBV7-9 to TRBJ2-1; 7 bases map to TRBD2. CDR3 nucleotides: TGTGCCAGCAGGGGCGGGAGAATGTGGAATGAGCAGTTCTTC. Translating gives CASRGGRMWNEQFF.